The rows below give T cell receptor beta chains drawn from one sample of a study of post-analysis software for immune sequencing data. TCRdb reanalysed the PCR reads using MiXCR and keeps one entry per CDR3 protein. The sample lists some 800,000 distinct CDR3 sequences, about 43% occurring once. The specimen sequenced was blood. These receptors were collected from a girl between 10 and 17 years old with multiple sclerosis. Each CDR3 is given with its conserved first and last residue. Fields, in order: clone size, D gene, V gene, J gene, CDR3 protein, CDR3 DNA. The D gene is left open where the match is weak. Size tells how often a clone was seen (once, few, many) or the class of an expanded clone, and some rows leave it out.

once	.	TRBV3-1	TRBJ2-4	CASSQVLAKNIQYF	TGTGCCAGCAGCCAAGTATTAGCCAAAAACATTCAGTACTTC
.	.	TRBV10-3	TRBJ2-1	CAISESRWDEQFF	TGTGCCATCAGTGAGTCGAGGTGGGATGAGCAGTTCTTC
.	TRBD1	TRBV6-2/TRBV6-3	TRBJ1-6	CASSGTAMDSPLHF	TGTGCCAGCAGTGGGACAGCTATGGATTCACCCCTCCACTTT
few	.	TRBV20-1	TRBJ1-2	CSAPTSNYGYTF	TGCAGTGCCCCGACCTCGAACTATGGCTACACCTTC
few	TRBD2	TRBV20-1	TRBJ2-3	CSALGLAGGTDTQYF	TGCAGTGCTCTCGGACTAGCGGGAGGCACAGATACGCAGTATTTT
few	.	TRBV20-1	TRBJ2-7	CSAGTFSYEQYF	TGCAGTGCTGGGACATTCTCCTACGAGCAGTACTTC
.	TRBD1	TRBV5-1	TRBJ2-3	CASTLLDRGTDTQYF	TGCGCCAGCACCCTTCTGGACAGGGGAACAGATACGCAGTATTTT
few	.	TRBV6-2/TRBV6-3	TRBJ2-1	CASRSSGRYYNEQFF	TGTGCCAGCAGATCGAGCGGGCGTTATTACAATGAGCAGTTCTTC
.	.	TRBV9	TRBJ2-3	CASSIRDRATDTQYF	TGTGCCAGCAGCATCCGGGACCGTGCCACAGATACGCAGTATTTT
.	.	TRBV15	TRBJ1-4	CATSWQEGEKLFF	TGTGCCACCAGCTGGCAGGAGGGCGAAAAACTGTTTTTT
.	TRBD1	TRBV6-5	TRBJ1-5	CASGWDRVGNQPQHF	TGTGCCAGCGGCTGGGACAGGGTCGGAAATCAGCCCCAGCATTTT
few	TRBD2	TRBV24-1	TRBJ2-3	CAELAGDTQYF	TGTGCCGAACTAGCGGGAGATACGCAGTATTTT
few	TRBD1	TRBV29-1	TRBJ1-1	CSLDRGLNTEAFF	TGCAGCTTGGACAGGGGTTTGAACACTGAAGCTTTCTTT
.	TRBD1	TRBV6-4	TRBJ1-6	CASRPAGTEGSPPHF	TGTGCCAGCAGGCCGGCCGGGACAGAAGGTTCACCCCCCCACTTT
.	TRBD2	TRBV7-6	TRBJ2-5	CASSPLSGGGETQYF	TGTGCCAGCAGTCCCCTTAGCGGGGGTGGGGAGACCCAGTACTTC
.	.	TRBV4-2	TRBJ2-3	CASSQDPGVWDTQYF	TGTGCCAGCAGCCAAGATCCGGGAGTGTGGGATACGCAGTATTTT
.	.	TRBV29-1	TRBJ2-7	CSVETRMGVSRYEQYF	TGCAGCGTTGAGACTCGGATGGGAGTGTCTCGCTACGAGCAGTACTTC
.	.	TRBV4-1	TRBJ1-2	CASSQELTPSANYGYTF	TGCGCCAGCAGCCAAGAATTAACCCCCTCAGCGAACTATGGCTACACCTTC
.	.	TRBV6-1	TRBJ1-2	CASRSHREGYTF	TGTGCCAGCAGATCACACAGGGAGGGCTACACCTTC
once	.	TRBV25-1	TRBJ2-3	CASSEPEGQGWDTQYF	TGTGCCAGCAGTGAACCCGAGGGGCAGGGTTGGGATACGCAGTATTTT
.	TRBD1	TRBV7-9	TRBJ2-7	CASVKTASDRGYEQYF	TGTGCCAGCGTCAAGACCGCCTCGGACAGGGGCTACGAGCAGTACTTC
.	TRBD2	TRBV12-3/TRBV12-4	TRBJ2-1	CASSLVPGLAGGPPYNEQFF	TGTGCCAGCAGTTTAGTTCCGGGACTAGCGGGAGGTCCCCCCTACAATGAGCAGTTCTTC
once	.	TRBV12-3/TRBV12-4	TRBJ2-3	CASSTSTPDSTDTQYF	TGTGCCAGCAGCACCTCCACCCCGGACTCCACAGATACGCAGTATTTT
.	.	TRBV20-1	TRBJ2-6	CSVEGPPGANVLTF	TGCAGTGTCGAGGGACCGCCTGGGGCCAACGTCCTGACTTTC
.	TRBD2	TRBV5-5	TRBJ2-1	CASSPGLAGEYNEQFF	TGTGCCAGCAGCCCGGGACTAGCGGGAGAATACAATGAGCAGTTCTTC
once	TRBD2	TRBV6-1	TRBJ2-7	CASRKHPTSGRASYEQYF	TGTGCCAGCAGAAAACACCCGACTAGCGGGAGGGCCTCCTACGAGCAGTACTTC
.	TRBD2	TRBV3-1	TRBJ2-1	CASSQVTGLAPNNEQFF	TGTGCCAGCAGCCAAGTTACCGGACTAGCCCCTAACAATGAGCAGTTCTTC
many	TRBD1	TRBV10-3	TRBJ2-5	CAISQDRGETQYF	TGTGCCATCAGTCAAGACAGGGGAGAGACCCAGTACTTC
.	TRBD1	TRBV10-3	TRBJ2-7	CAISEGDRDISYEQYF	TGTGCCATCAGTGAGGGCGACAGGGATATATCCTACGAGCAGTACTTC
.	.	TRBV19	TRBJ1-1	CASSYAPAGVNTKAFF	TGTGCCAGTAGTTATGCCCCTGCGGGTGTGAACACTAAAGCTTTCTTT
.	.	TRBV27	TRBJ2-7	CASSSGARYYEQYF	TGTGCCAGCAGTTCAGGCGCTAGATACTACGAGCAGTACTTC
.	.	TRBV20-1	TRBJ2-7	CSARGVDRWLYEQYF	TGCAGTGCTAGAGGGGTGGACCGCTGGTTATACGAGCAGTACTTC
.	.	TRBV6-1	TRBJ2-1	CASSEHGASSYNEQFF	TGTGCCAGCAGTGAACACGGAGCAAGCTCCTACAATGAGCAGTTCTTC
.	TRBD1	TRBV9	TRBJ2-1	CASSPRQGRYNEQFF	TGTGCCAGCAGCCCGCGACAGGGGCGGTACAATGAGCAGTTCTTC
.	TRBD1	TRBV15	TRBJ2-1	CATSRDPGGQGMSFF	TGTGCCACCAGCAGAGATCCGGGCGGACAGGGGATGTCGTTCTTC
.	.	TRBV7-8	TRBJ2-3	CASSQTISRDPTDTQYF	TGTGCCAGCAGCCAAACCATTAGCCGGGATCCCACAGATACGCAGTATTTT
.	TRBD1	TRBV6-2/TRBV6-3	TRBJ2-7	CASSELRTGEQYF	TGTGCCAGCAGTGAACTACGGACAGGGGAGCAGTACTTC